Listed below are T cell receptor beta chains from one sample, sequenced in a study of T-cell reconstitution after alpha-beta-depleted transplantation in children. Using its own MiXCR run on the PCR reads, TCRdb lists one record per CDR3 protein. Of 280,000 or so distinct CDR3 sequences detected, around 10% appear once; the ten largest clones hold roughly a quarter. The material was peripheral blood, obtained 180 days after TCRalphabeta/CD19-depleted stem cell transplant. The origin of the receptors is a male patient between 2 and 10 years old who had a stem cell transplant for chronic granulomatous disease, so the T cells may come from the graft donor. CDR3s include the opening cysteine and the closing phenylalanine or tryptophan. A D gene is named only where the DNA matches it firmly. Not all rows give a size; the values are once, few, many and, for expanded clones, a class.

TRBV7-2,TRBJ2-7,TRBD1,15,many,CASSWGGTGGYEQYF,TGTGCCAGCAGCTGGGGCGGGACAGGGGGCTACGAGCAGTACTTC
TRBV7-8,TRBJ2-7,.,13,.,CASSPLVVYEQYF,TGTGCCAGCAGCCCTTTGGTAGTATACGAGCAGTACTTC
TRBV20-1,TRBJ2-7,TRBD2,14,many,CSAPGTRMWYEQYF,TGCAGTGCACCGGGGACTAGAATGTGGTACGAGCAGTACTTC
TRBV12-3/TRBV12-4,TRBJ2-4,.,12,many,CASSFGWDIQYF,TGTGCCAGCAGTTTCGGATGGGACATTCAGTACTTC
TRBV29-1,TRBJ2-7,.,14,many,CSASRQGHSYEQYF,TGCAGCGCCTCCCGGCAGGGGCACTCCTACGAGCAGTACTTC
TRBV20-1,TRBJ2-1,TRBD2,15,many,CSASTASGLYNEQFF,TGCAGTGCTAGTACGGCTAGCGGGTTATACAATGAGCAGTTCTTC
TRBV3-1,TRBJ2-1,TRBD2,17,many,CASSQGLAGDMSNEQFF,TGTGCCAGCAGCCAAGGACTAGCGGGGGACATGTCCAATGAGCAGTTCTTC
TRBV7-2,TRBJ2-7,.,14,many,CASSLEGDAYEQYF,TGTGCCAGCAGCTTAGAGGGGGATGCCTACGAGCAGTACTTC
TRBV4-3,TRBJ2-5,.,15,.,CASSQDEKGLETQYF,TGCGCCAGCAGCCAAGATGAAAAGGGGCTTGAGACCCAGTACTTC
TRBV3-2,TRBJ1-2,.,15,.,CACSKTGTGKSGYTF,TGTGCCTGCAGCAAGACCGGGACGGGGAAGAGTGGCTACACCTTC
TRBV15,TRBJ2-5,.,12,many,CATSRDIGTQYF,TGTGCCACCAGCAGAGATATTGGGACCCAGTACTTC
TRBV7-6,TRBJ2-1,TRBD2,16,many,CASSKLTGLKIHEQFF,TGTGCCAGCAGCAAATTAACGGGACTAAAAATCCATGAGCAGTTCTTC
TRBV18,TRBJ2-5,.,15,many,CASSLLKLGQETQYF,TGTGCCAGCTCACTCCTTAAACTCGGCCAAGAGACCCAGTACTTC
TRBV6-2/TRBV6-3,TRBJ2-1,TRBD2,17,many,CASSYPLLAGVSDEQFF,TGTGCCAGCAGTTACCCCCTACTAGCGGGGGTCTCGGATGAGCAGTTCTTC
TRBV28,TRBJ1-1,.,11,many,CASRRGGEAFF,TGTGCCAGCAGGCGGGGGGGTGAAGCTTTCTTT
TRBV28,TRBJ2-7,.,15,few,CASSNYQGASYEQYF,TGTGCCAGCAGTAATTATCAGGGCGCCTCCTACGAGCAGTACTTC
TRBV25-1,TRBJ2-3,TRBD2,16,many,CASSPSGRGSTDTQYF,TGTGCCAGCAGTCCAAGCGGGAGGGGGAGCACAGATACGCAGTATTTT
TRBV5-1,TRBJ2-7,TRBD1,15,many,CASSGDRGGLREQYF,TGCGCCAGCAGCGGGGACAGGGGAGGATTGAGGGAGCAGTACTTC
TRBV28,TRBJ2-3,TRBD1,14,many,CASSPLGRGDTQYF,TGTGCCAGCAGTCCCTTGGGCAGGGGGGATACGCAGTATTTT
TRBV9,TRBJ1-1,.,15,many,CASSPEALNFGQAFF,TGTGCCAGCAGCCCCGAGGCGTTAAATTTTGGTCAAGCTTTCTTT
TRBV7-8,TRBJ2-2,.,16,many,CASSLVAAANTGELFF,TGTGCCAGCAGCTTAGTGGCAGCCGCGAACACCGGGGAGCTGTTTTTT
TRBV7-8,TRBJ2-3,.,12,many,CASSLPSNTQYF,TGTGCCAGCAGCTTACCCAGCAACACGCAGTATTTT
TRBV12-3/TRBV12-4,TRBJ2-2,TRBD2,17,many,CASSHRVREGRAGELFF,TGTGCCAGCAGCCACCGCGTGCGGGAGGGTAGGGCCGGGGAGCTGTTTTTT
TRBV5-5,TRBJ1-5,.,15,many,CASSLVEAGYQPQHF,TGTGCCAGCAGCTTGGTTGAGGCAGGGTATCAGCCCCAGCATTTT
TRBV6-1,TRBJ2-1,TRBD2,17,many,CASTRMGAGGSINEQFF,TGTGCCAGCACCCGGATGGGAGCGGGAGGATCAATCAATGAGCAGTTCTTC
TRBV7-9,TRBJ1-1,.,12,many,CASSLWQLGAFF,TGTGCCAGCAGCTTATGGCAACTAGGAGCTTTCTTT
TRBV7-6,TRBJ2-2,.,13,many,CASSLQETGELFF,TGTGCCAGCAGCCTACAGGAGACCGGGGAGCTGTTTTTT
TRBV5-5,TRBJ2-3,.,13,many,CASSLVVLDTQYF,TGTGCCAGCAGCTTGGTAGTTTTGGATACGCAGTATTTT
TRBV9,TRBJ2-1,TRBD2,16,.,CASSVLAGTSYNEQFF,TGTGCCAGCAGCGTACTAGCGGGGACATCCTACAATGAGCAGTTCTTC
TRBV9,TRBJ2-3,.,16,many,CASSRGTGAGLDTQYF,TGTGCCAGCAGCCGAGGGACGGGGGCGGGTTTGGATACGCAGTATTTT
TRBV29-1,TRBJ1-3,TRBD1,14,many,CSANRDRAGNTIYF,TGCAGCGCGAACCGGGACAGGGCTGGAAACACCATATATTTT
TRBV5-1,TRBJ2-7,TRBD2,15,many,CASSSKAGVTYEQYF,TGCGCCAGCAGCTCAAAGGCGGGAGTTACCTACGAGCAGTACTTC
TRBV7-2,TRBJ1-6,.,13,many,CASSPARLTPLHF,TGTGCCAGCAGCCCCGCCCGTTTAACACCCCTCCACTTT